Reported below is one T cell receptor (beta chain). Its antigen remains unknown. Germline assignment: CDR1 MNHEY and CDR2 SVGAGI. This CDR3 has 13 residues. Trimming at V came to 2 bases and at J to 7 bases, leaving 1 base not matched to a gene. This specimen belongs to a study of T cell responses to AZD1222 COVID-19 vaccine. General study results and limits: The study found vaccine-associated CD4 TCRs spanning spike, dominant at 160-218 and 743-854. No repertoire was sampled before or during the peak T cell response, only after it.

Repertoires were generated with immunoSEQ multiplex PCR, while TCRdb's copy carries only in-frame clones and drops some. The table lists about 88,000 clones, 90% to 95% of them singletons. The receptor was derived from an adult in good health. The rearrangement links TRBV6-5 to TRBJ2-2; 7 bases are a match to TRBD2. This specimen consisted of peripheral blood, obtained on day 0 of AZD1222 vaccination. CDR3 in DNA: TGTGCCAGCAGTTACGGGGGGGACGGGGAGCTGTTTTTT. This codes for CASSYGGDGELFF.